The source of this T cell receptor beta chain is a study of cytotoxic CD8 clonotypes in ibrutinib-treated CLL. Overall study findings and caveats: Public clonotypes were rare and shrank or held steady on treatment. Baseline clonality, above age-matched healthy donor levels, tracked circulating CD8+ T-cell counts.

Germline values: CDR1 MGHRA, CDR2 YSYEKL. Trimming pared 3 bases from V and 4 bases from J, leaving 12 bases between. The CDR3 spans 14 residues. About this clone: Its antigen is currently unknown.

Assay used: immunoSEQ multiplex PCR; TCRdb lists only in-frame clones, some missing. The sample carries hundreds of thousands of clones, about four fifths recorded once. Source: PBMCs, taken after 12 months of ibrutinib treatment. The clonotype was recovered from a human donor with chronic lymphocytic leukemia. The chain links TRBV4-1 to TRBJ1-1; TRBD1 is a possible D gene (6 bases). The DNA of the CDR3 is TGCGCCAGCAGCCAGACGACAGGCCTCACTGAAGCTTTCTTT. Encoded protein: CASSQTTGLTEAFF.